The present T cell receptor (beta chain) was sequenced within a study of T cell repertoires in cytomegalovirus infection. About the study: Evidence of both CMV infection and a matching HLA type came from public TCR beta signatures. Study-level findings and limits: Within the response measured ex vivo, HLA-C-restricted CMV-specific TCR beta clonotypes were dominant.

Concerning this clonotype: Its antigen is undetermined.

From germline, CDR1 is SGHVS and CDR2 FQNEAQ. V lost 5 bases and J 5 bases, leaving 18 bases between the germline ends. The CDR3 is 15 residues long. Each CDR3 protein is one row after TCRdb ran MiXCR on the reads. This sample has some 400,000 distinct CDR3 sequences; 30% to 40% occur once, and the top ten carry around 13%. The sequencing input was PBMCs. The source of this sequence is a human donor in good health (CMV status not recorded). Some clones in this sample may be carry-over from other donors' samples. This chain connects TRBV7-8 to TRBJ2-5; tentative D call: TRBD2 (6 bases). In nucleotides, the CDR3 is TGTGCCAGCAGCCAAACGGGGCAGGAGGGGGAGACCCAGTACTTC. Translating it yields CASSQTGQEGETQYF.